What follows are 11 T cell receptor beta chains derived from one specimen sequenced in a study of T-cell reconstitution after alpha-beta-depleted transplantation in children (dated by TCRdb to about 2016). The library relied on PCR. Reads for this sample came from an Illumina HiSeq 2500. To normalize quantification of the TCRbeta repertoire, the TCR libraries were built with molecular barcoding that relied on unique molecular identifiers. The public reads were quality trimmed at Q25 with fastp and then assembled into clones with MiXCR by TCRdb, keeping productive beta chains. Rows merge per CDR3 protein into single entries with the most common DNA and genes. This sample lists about 540,000 distinct CDR3 sequences; approximately 20% were detected once. Of the sample, roughly 3.3% falls within the top ten clones. The input for sequencing was PBMCs from the stem cell graft donor, taken from the stem cell graft. The receptors stem from a human donor who donated a stem cell graft to a child with acute lymphoblastic leukemia.

This clonotype was found a few times. The rearrangement links TRBV7-2 to TRBJ2-7; the D gene is possibly TRBD2 (5 bases). Germline CDR1 is SGHTA and CDR2 is FQGNSA. The CDR3 contains 15 residues. Trimming cost V 1 base and J 3 bases, with 13 bases left between them. DNA for the CDR3: TGTGCCAGCAGCTTAGGAGGGAACCCCGTCTACGAGCAGTACTTC. Encoded protein: CASSLGGNPVYEQYF. Variable domain in full (rest from reference TRBV7-2 and TRBJ2-7): GAGVSQSPSNKVTEKGKDVELRCDPISGHTALYWYRQSLGQGLEFLIYFQGNSAPDKSGLPSDRFSAERTGGSVSTLTIQRTQQEDSAVYLCASSLGGNPVYEQYFGPGTRLTVT.

This chain uses TRBV7-3 with TRBJ2-1; 7 nucleotides line up with TRBD2. Germline V gene lookup returns CDR1 SGHTA and CDR2 FQGTGA. V was clipped by 1 base and J by 8 bases; unmatched bases: 2. The length of the CDR3 is 13 residues. Here the CDR3 DNA reads TGTGCCAGCAGCTTAATTAGCGGGTATGAGCAGTTCTTC. This sequence encodes CASSLISGYEQFF. Together with reference TRBV7-3 and TRBJ2-1, the CDR3 gives the full variable domain: GAGVSQTPSNKVTEKGKYVELRCDPISGHTALYWYRQSLGQGPEFLIYFQGTGAADDSGLPNDRFFAVRPEGSVSTLKIQRTERGDSAVYLCASSLISGYEQFFGPGTRLTVL.

In DNA, the CDR3 is TGTGCCACCAGCAGAGGGGGACTAGCGGGAGCGCAATTCTTC. Translated, it gives CATSRGGLAGAQFF. The V call is TRBV15, the J call TRBJ2-1, with TRBD2 identical over 14 bases. The CDR3 covers 14 residues. Unmatched junction bases numbered 6, after V lost 1 base and J lost 16 bases. CDR1 is LNHNV and CDR2 is YYDKDF in the germline V gene (reference sequence).

This clonotype was recorded a few times. This chain links TRBV15 with TRBJ1-1; 7 bases match TRBD1. This CDR3 is built from 13 residues. V was pared by 4 bases and J by 3 bases, with 2 bases of the junction left unmatched. Germline V gene data show CDR1 as LNHNV and CDR2 as YYDKDF (reference sequence). The CDR3 DNA reads TGTGCCACCAGCATAAGGGGGCACACTGAAGCTTTCTTT. Its translation: CATSIRGHTEAFF.

The rearrangement uses TRBV2 and TRBJ1-2; possibly TRBD1 for D (6 bases). The CDR3 covers 13 residues. Trimming took off 5 bases at V and 8 bases at J, with 15 bases between the two ends. Germline CDR1 and CDR2: SNHLY and FYNNEI. This chain's CDR3 is CASSYRVFQGYTF. In DNA form, the CDR3 reads TGTGCCAGCAGTTACAGGGTCTTTCAAGGCTACACCTTC.

There are a few counts of this clonotype. The V and J genes are TRBV5-6 and TRBJ2-3, with 8 bases identical to TRBD2. The trim removed 3 bases at V and 2 bases at J, leaving 8 bases unmatched. The V gene's germline CDR1 is SGHDT and CDR2 YYEEEE. CDR3 length equals 16 residues. DNA of the CDR3: TGTGCCAGCAGCTCCTCGAGCGGGAGCCCCACAGATACGCAGTATTTT. Its protein product is CASSSSSGSPTDTQYF.

The chain joins TRBV5-1 to TRBJ1-2; no firm D call. V gave up 0 bases and J gave up 4 bases, with 7 bases separating them. CDR3 length: 13 amino acids. Germline CDR1 reads SGHRS; CDR2 reads YFSETQ. CDR3 in DNA: TGCGCCAGCAGCTTGGCCGACACCTATGGCTACACCTTC. Its translation: CASSLADTYGYTF.

V and J are TRBV29-1 and TRBJ2-7; no clear D gene. Germline CDR1 SQVTM, CDR2 ANQGSEA. This CDR3 has 13 residues. Trimming removed 4 bases from V and 2 bases from J, with 12 bases in between. As DNA, the CDR3 is TGCAGCGTTGTTGGGTTGGGAACCTACGAGCAGTACTTC. Amino acids: CSVVGLGTYEQYF.

This clonotype has only one observation. V gene TRBV2 combines with J gene TRBJ2-2, with TRBD1 identical over 9 bases. This CDR3 has 13 amino acids. From germline, CDR1 is SNHLY and CDR2 FYNNEI. After removal of 9 bases from V and 2 bases from J, the junction contained 1 base not matched to a gene. Here the CDR3 reads CARTGGNTGELFF. The CDR3, as DNA: TGTGCCAGGACAGGGGGAAACACCGGGGAGCTGTTTTTT.

This clonotype was observed a few times. This chain uses TRBV7-6 with TRBJ2-1, with D hard to call. CDR1 and CDR2 from the germline V gene are SGHVS and FNYEAQ. This CDR3 is built from 15 residues. Trimming removed 6 bases from V and 8 bases from J, with 20 bases in between. Here the CDR3 DNA reads TGTGCCAGCAGTTCAGCGATGACCGCTTGGGATGAGCAGTTCTTC. Its translation: CASSSAMTAWDEQFF.

V and J are TRBV25-1 and TRBJ2-7; tentative D call: TRBD1 (5 bases). CDR1 is MGHDK, CDR2 SYGVNS, per germline. There are 13 residues in the CDR3. With 4 bases removed from V and 4 bases from J, the gap between germline ends came to 11 bases. CDR3 sequence reads: CASSGLTAYEQYF. In DNA, the CDR3 is TGTGCCAGCAGTGGCCTGACAGCTTACGAGCAGTACTTC.